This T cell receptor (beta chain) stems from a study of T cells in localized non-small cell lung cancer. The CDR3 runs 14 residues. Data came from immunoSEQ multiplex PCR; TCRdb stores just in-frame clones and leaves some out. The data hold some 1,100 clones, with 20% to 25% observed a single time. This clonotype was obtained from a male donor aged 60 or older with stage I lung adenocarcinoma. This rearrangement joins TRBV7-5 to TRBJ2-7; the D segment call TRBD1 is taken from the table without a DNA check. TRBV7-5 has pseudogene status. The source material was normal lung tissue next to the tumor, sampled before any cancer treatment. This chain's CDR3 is CASSYDRTSYEQYF. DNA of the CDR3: TGTGCCAGCAGCTACGACAGGACCTCCTACGAGCAGTACTTC.